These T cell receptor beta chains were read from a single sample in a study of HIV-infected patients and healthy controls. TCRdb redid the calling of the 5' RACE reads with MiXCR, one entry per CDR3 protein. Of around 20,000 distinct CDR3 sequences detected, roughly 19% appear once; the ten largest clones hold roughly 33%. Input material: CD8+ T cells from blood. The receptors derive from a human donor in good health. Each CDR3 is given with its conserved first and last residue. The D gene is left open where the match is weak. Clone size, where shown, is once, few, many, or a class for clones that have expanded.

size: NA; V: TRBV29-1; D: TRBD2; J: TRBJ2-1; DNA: TGCAGCGTTCGAGATATTAGCGGGACGGATGAGCAGTTCTTC; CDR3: CSVRDISGTDEQFF
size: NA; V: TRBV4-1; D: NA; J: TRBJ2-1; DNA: TGCGCCAGCAGCCGGCTAGGCAATGAGCAGTTCTTC; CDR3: CASSRLGNEQFF
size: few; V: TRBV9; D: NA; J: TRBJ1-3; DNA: TGTGCCAGCAGCGGCACTACTAGCTCTGGAAACACCATATATTTT; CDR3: CASSGTTSSGNTIYF
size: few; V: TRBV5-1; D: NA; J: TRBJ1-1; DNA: TGCGCCAGCAGCTTGGCAGTGAGGGTTATGAGTACTGAAGCTTTCTTT; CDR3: CASSLAVRVMSTEAFF
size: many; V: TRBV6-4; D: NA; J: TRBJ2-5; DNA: TGTGCCAGCAGTGACTCGACGGCGCAGGGGACGTGGGGTGAGACCCAGTACTTC; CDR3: CASSDSTAQGTWGETQYF
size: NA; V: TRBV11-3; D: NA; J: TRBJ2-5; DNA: TGTGCCAGCAGCCGCTCCCTCCAGGGGCAAGAGACCCAGTACTTC; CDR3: CASSRSLQGQETQYF
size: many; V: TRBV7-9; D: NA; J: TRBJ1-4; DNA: TGTGCCAGCAGGACCTGGGGGAATGAAAAACTGTTTTTT; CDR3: CASRTWGNEKLFF
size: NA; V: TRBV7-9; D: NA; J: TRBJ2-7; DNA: TGTGCCAGCAGCGCCCCCCTTTTGCCCGAGCAGTACTTC; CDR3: CASSAPLLPEQYF
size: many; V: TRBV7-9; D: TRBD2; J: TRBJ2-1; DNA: TGTGCCAGCAGCTTAGTTGGACTAGCGGGAGGGCCGGTCTTC; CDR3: CASSLVGLAGGPVF
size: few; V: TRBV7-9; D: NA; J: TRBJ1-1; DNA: TGTGCCAGCAGCACCTTCGGCACTGAAGCTTTCTTT; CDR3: CASSTFGTEAFF
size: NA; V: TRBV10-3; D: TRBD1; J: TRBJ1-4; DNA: TGTGCCACCAGGGGGGAGACAACTAATGAAAAACTGTTTTTT; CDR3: CATRGETTNEKLFF
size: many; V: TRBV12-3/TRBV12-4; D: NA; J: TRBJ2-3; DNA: TGTGCCAGCAGTTTAACGGGGGTCGGGCTCGCAGATACGCAGTATTTT; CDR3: CASSLTGVGLADTQYF
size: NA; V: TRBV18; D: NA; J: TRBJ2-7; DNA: TGTGCCAGCTCACCCTCGTTCAACGAGCAGTACTTC; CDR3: CASSPSFNEQYF
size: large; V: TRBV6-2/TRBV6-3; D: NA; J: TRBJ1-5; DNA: TGTGCCAGCAGTTTAACCACAGGTTCCAATCAGCCCCAGCATTTT; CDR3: CASSLTTGSNQPQHF
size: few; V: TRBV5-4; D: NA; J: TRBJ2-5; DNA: TGTGCCAGCAGCTTGGATGGGACGAACCAAGAGACCCAGTACTTC; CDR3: CASSLDGTNQETQYF
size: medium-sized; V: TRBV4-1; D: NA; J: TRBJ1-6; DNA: TGCGCCAGCAGCCAAGACGTAGCCATAGGGGCAGGGGTGAATTCACCCCTCCACTTT; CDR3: CASSQDVAIGAGVNSPLHF
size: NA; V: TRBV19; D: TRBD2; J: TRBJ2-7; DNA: TGTGCCAGTAGCCCCAGGGTAGCGGGATACGAGCAGTACTTC; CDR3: CASSPRVAGYEQYF
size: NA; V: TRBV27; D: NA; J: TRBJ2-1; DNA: TGTGCCAGCAGTTCATGGCCGGGTGAGCAGTTCTTC; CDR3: CASSSWPGEQFF
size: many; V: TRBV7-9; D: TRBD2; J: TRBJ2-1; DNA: TGTGCCAGCAGCTTACCCCCTAGCGGGGGGGCAGGTGAGCAGTTCTTC; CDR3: CASSLPPSGGAGEQFF
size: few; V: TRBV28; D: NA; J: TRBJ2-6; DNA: TGTGCCAGCAGTTCACTGGGCGGACTATCGGGTCTGGCCAACGTCCTGACTTTC; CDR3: CASSSLGGLSGLANVLTF
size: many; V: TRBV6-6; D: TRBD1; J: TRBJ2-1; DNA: TGTGCCAGCAGTCCCGGACAGGCGCCTAATGAGCAGTTCTTC; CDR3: CASSPGQAPNEQFF
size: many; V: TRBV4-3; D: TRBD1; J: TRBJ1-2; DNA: TGCGCCAGCAGCCAGCCGGGACAGGATAACTATGGCTACACCTTC; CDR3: CASSQPGQDNYGYTF
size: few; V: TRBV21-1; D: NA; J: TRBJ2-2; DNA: TGTGCCAGCAGCAAAACCCCGAATATCCTAGCGGGAGGGCCTTCCGGGGAGCTGTTTTTT; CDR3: CASSKTPNILAGGPSGELFF
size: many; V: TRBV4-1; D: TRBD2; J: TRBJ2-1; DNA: TGCGCCAGCAGCCGAGGGACTAGCGGGAGTTGGAATGAGCAGTTCTTC; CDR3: CASSRGTSGSWNEQFF